The clone carrying this TCR beta chain was seen many times. Assay: immunoSEQ multiplex PCR; the TCRdb copy retains only in-frame clones and omits some. The sample shows fewer than 600,000 clones, around 74% of them seen only once. The data belong to a study of shared clonotypes between healthy human individuals. The germline V and J ends were trimmed by 0 bases and 2 bases, with 14 bases remaining between them. The CDR3 totals 16 residues. From germline, CDR1 is KGHSH and CDR2 LQKENI. This sequence originates from a woman aged 35 to 49 in good health. Some clones in this sample may be carry-over from other donors' samples. The sequencing input was PBMCs. This chain joins TRBV18 and TRBJ2-7; maybe TRBD1 (5 bases). CDR3 in amino acids: CASSPPPVPGTYEQYF. The DNA of the CDR3 is TGTGCCAGCTCACCACCCCCGGTGCCAGGGACCTACGAGCAGTACTTC. The entire variable domain, with the rest obtained from reference TRBV18 and TRBJ2-7, is as follows: NAGVMQNPRHLVRRRGQEARLRCSPMKGHSHVYWYRQLPEEGLKFMVYLQKENIIDESGMPKERFSAEFPKEGPSILRIQQVVRGDSAAYFCASSPPPVPGTYEQYFGPGTRLTVT.